The source of this T cell receptor (beta chain) is a study of identical twins. TCRdb used MiXCR to reprocess the 5' RACE reads, holding one entry per CDR3 protein. Among fewer than 900,000 distinct CDR3 sequences, about 18% were seen once, and the ten largest hold under 15%. This clonotype was found a few times. The germline CDR1 and CDR2 sequences are MNHEY and SMNVEV (reference sequence). V was pared by 0 bases and J by 9 bases, with 6 bases of the junction left unmatched. This CDR3 comprises 16 residues. Another study also made use of these data, one on T cells expressing NK-cell markers. From that paper: From sorted CD3+CD56+NKG2C+, CD3+CD56+NKG2C- and CD3+CD56-NKG2C+ T cells came the TCR beta repertoires. The contribution of dominant NKG2C+ clonotypes to CD8+ T cells in roughly 6 donors was 1.0-7.0%. HCMV specificity of the expanded NKG2C+ T cell clones was not established.

Sequencing was performed on PBMCs. This chain links TRBV27 with TRBJ1-6, with 9 bases lining up with TRBD1. This sequence was found in a woman under 30 in good health. In DNA form, the CDR3 reads TGTGCCAGCAGTTTATCGGGGACAGGGAGAGGTTCACCCCTCCACTTT. Amino acid sequence: CASSLSGTGRGSPLHF.